This T cell receptor (beta chain) was documented in a study of yellow fever vaccine responses in identical twins. The CDR3 extends over 13 amino acids. Between the trimmed V and J ends, which lost 3 bases and 7 bases, there was a span of 10 bases. Germline V gene sequence: CDR1 SNHLY, CDR2 FYNNEI. About this clonotype: Its target is unknown.

Broader study findings: Twins' vaccine T cell response reportedly gave the appearance of partial convergence and partial personalization.

TCRdb recomputed calls from the RT-PCR reads with MiXCR, one row per CDR3 protein. The table shows about 11,000 distinct CDR3 sequences, with more than 65% occurring only once. The chain recombines TRBV2 with TRBJ2-1; D call uncertain. This TCR derives from a woman aged 18-29 years who received the yellow fever vaccine. The sample here was T cells from blood (PBMCs), unsorted or a sorted subset (not recorded which), taken before or after yellow fever vaccination (not recorded which). The CDR3 DNA is TGTGCCAGCAGTGACGTGACTCCAAATGAGCAGTTCTTC. This encodes CASSDVTPNEQFF. Variable domain in full (rest from reference TRBV2 and TRBJ2-1): EPEVTQTPSHQVTQMGQEVILRCVPISNHLYFYWYRQILGQKVEFLVSFYNNEISEKSEIFDDQFSVERPDGSNFTLKIRSTKLEDSAMYFCASSDVTPNEQFFGPGTRLTVL.